This T cell receptor (beta chain) was documented in a study of T cell changes during pregnancy in multiple sclerosis. V lost 10 bases and J lost 2; bases outside the gene matches: 11. Germline lookup yields CDR1 MNHNS and CDR2 SASEGT. The CDR3 length is 15 residues. TCRdb's copy holds only in-frame clones and misses some; the assay was immunoSEQ multiplex PCR. Of under 80,000 clones in the sample, about nine tenths were seen once. The rearrangement uses TRBV6-1 and TRBJ1-1; 9 bases fit TRBD1. The sequence was obtained from a female donor with multiple sclerosis, enrolled in a pregnancy study. Material: CD4+ T cells from peripheral blood mononuclear cells, obtained in the second trimester of pregnancy. The CDR3 reads CATEGQGTLNTEAFF. Here the CDR3 DNA reads TGTGCCACGGAAGGACAGGGGACTTTAAACACTGAAGCTTTCTTT.